The 5 T cell receptor beta chains in this list originate from one sample, sequenced in a study of T cell repertoires in cytomegalovirus infection. These receptors lack a known antigen. TCRdb recomputed calls from the reads with MiXCR, one row per CDR3 protein. The table shows approximately 500,000 distinct CDR3 sequences, with 33% occurring only once. Sequenced here: cultured PBMCs, sampled from culture after CMV antigen stimulation. The receptors come from a human donor in good health (CMV status not recorded). Some clones in this sample may be carry-over from other donors' samples.

V is TRBV20-1 and J is TRBJ1-4; 9 bases are shared with TRBD1. With V trimmed by 1 base and J by 6 bases, 6 bases remained unmatched. Germline V gives CDR1 DFQATT, CDR2 SNEGSKA (reference sequence). CDR3 length equals 15 residues. The CDR3 nucleotides read TGCAGTGCTAGAGGAACAGGGGGCGCGGATGAAAAACTGTTTTTT. The encoded protein is CSARGTGGADEKLFF.

This clonotype occurred many times. The V gene is TRBV7-2, the J gene TRBJ2-3; TRBD2 might be the D (6 bases). Germline V gene sequence: CDR1 SGHTA, CDR2 FQGNSA. The length of the CDR3 is 16 residues. The V end was cut by 5 bases, the J end by 1 base, with 16 bases between. DNA of the CDR3: TGTGCCAGCAGCGCAGCGTGGGGGACTGGCACAGATACGCAGTATTTT. Residues: CASSAAWGTGTDTQYF. The whole variable domain, remainder taken from reference TRBV7-2 and TRBJ2-3, is GAGVSQSPSNKVTEKGKDVELRCDPISGHTALYWYRQSLGQGLEFLIYFQGNSAPDKSGLPSDRFSAERTGGSVSTLTIQRTQQEDSAVYLCASSAAWGTGTDTQYFGPGTRLTVL.

There are many counts of this clonotype. The DNA of the CDR3 is TGTGCCAGCCATTCAGCGGGCACAGATACGCAGTATTTT. It yields the protein CASHSAGTDTQYF. This rearrangement joins TRBV27 to TRBJ2-3, with a weak D call TRBD2 (5 bases). V was trimmed by 8 bases and J by 1 base, leaving 10 bases between them. Germline lookup yields CDR1 MNHEY and CDR2 SMNVEV (reference sequence). This CDR3 spans 13 amino acids.

In this sample, this clonotype turned up many times. V is TRBV12-3 or TRBV12-4 and J is TRBJ2-7; 8 bases line up with TRBD2. The CDR3 runs to 11 residues. V shed 4 bases and J 10 bases; nucleotides not matched to a gene: 3. CDR3 nucleotides: TGTGCCAGCAGTTCGGGGGGGGTCCAGTACGTC. It translates to CASSSGGVQYV.

The genes are TRBV4-1 and TRBJ2-1; 9 bases agree with TRBD2. This CDR3 comprises 16 residues. Trimming cost V 2 bases and J 5 bases; bases outside gene matches: 7. Germline values: CDR1 MGHRA, CDR2 YSYEKL. The CDR3 DNA follows: TGCGCCAGCAGCCAAAGGGGACTAGCCTTGAACAATGAGCAGTTCTTC. Encoded protein: CASSQRGLALNNEQFF.